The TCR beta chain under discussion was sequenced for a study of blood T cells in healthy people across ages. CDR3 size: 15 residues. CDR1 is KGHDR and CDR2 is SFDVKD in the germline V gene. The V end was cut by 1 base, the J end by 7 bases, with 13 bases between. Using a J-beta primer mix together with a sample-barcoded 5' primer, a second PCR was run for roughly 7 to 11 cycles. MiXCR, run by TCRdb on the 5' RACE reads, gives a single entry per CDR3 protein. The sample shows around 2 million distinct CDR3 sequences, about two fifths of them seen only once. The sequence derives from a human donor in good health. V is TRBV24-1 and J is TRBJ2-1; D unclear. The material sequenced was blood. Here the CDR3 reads CATSDFGQSRNEQFF. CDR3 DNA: TGTGCCACCAGTGATTTCGGGCAGAGCAGGAATGAGCAGTTCTTC.